This T cell receptor beta chain was identified in a study of T cell responses to AZD1222 COVID-19 vaccine. Profiled with immunoSEQ multiplex PCR; TCRdb holds only in-frame clones, not every one. The table records roughly 120,000 clones, approximately 90% of them present only once. Trimming cost V 7 bases and J 6 bases, with 12 bases left between them. Germline lookup yields CDR1 MGHDK and CDR2 SYGVNS. The CDR3 sequence is 12 residues long. Whole-study results and caveats: No repertoire was sampled before or during the peak T cell response, only after it. Spike was spanned by vaccine-associated CD4 TCRs, with dominance at 160-218 and 743-854. Spike-specific TCRs gained breadth and depth after people received two AZD1222 doses.

Pooling covered second doses at about 4 or about 12 weeks. On this clone itself: Its antigen remains unknown.

The TCR comes from an adult who received the AZD1222 COVID-19 vaccine. The V call is TRBV25-1, the J call TRBJ1-1, with D unclear. Specimen: peripheral blood, collected 28 days after the second AZD1222 dose. The DNA of the CDR3 is TGTGCCAGCACCCGCGGAACAGCTGAAGCTTTCTTT. It encodes CASTRGTAEAFF.